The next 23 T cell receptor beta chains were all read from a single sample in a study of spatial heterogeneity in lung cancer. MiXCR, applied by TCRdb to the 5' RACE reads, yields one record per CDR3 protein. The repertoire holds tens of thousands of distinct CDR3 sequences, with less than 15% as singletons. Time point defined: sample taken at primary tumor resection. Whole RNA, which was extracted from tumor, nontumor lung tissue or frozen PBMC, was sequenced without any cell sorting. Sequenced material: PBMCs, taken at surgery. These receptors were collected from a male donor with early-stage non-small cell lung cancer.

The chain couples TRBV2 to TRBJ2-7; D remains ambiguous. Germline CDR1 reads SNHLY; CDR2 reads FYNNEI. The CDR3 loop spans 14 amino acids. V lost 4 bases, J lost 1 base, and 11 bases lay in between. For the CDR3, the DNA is TGTGCCAGCAGTGCGGGCCCTCTATCCTACGAGCAGTACTTC. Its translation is CASSAGPLSYEQYF.

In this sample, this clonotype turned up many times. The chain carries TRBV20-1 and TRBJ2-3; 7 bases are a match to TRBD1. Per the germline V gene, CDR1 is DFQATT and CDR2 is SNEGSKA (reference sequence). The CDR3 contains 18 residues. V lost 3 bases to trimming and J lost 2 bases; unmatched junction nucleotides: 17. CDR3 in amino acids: CSARGRQGFGMNTDTQYF. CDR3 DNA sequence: TGCAGTGCTAGGGGCCGACAGGGCTTTGGGATGAACACAGATACGCAGTATTTT.

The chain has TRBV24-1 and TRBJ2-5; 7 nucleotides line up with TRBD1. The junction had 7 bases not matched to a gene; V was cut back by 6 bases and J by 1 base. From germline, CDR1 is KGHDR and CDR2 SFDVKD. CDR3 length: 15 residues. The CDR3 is CATSPRGTAQETQYF. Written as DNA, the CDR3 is TGTGCCACCAGTCCTAGGGGGACAGCCCAAGAGACCCAGTACTTC.

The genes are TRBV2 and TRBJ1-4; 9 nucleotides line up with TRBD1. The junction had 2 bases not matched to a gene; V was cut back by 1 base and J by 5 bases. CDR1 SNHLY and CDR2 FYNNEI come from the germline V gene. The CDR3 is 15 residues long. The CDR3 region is CASSEGGTGNEKLFF. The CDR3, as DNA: TGTGCCAGCAGTGAAGGCGGGACAGGGAATGAAAAACTGTTTTTT.

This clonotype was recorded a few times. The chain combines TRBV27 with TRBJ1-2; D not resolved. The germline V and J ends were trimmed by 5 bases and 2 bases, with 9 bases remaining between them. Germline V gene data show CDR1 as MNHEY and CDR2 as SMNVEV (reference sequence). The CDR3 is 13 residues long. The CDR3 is CASSVQANYGYTF. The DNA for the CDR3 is TGTGCCAGCAGTGTTCAGGCCAACTATGGCTACACCTTC.

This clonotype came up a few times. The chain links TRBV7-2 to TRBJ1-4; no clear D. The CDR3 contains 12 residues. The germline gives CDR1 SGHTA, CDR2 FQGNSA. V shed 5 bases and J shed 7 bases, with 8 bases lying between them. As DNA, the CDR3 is TGTGCCAGCAGCCCAGAACGTGAAAAACTGTTTTTT. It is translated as CASSPEREKLFF.

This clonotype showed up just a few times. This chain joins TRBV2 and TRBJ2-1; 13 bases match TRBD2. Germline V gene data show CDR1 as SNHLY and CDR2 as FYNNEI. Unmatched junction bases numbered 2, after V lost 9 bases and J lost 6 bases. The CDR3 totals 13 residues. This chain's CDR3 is CARGTSGVNEQFF. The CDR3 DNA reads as TGTGCCAGAGGGACTAGCGGGGTCAATGAGCAGTTCTTC. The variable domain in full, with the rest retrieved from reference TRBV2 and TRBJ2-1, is EPEVTQTPSHQVTQMGQEVILRCVPISNHLYFYWYRQILGQKVEFLVSFYNNEISEKSEIFDDQFSVERPDGSNFTLKIRSTKLEDSAMYFCARGTSGVNEQFFGPGTRLTVL.

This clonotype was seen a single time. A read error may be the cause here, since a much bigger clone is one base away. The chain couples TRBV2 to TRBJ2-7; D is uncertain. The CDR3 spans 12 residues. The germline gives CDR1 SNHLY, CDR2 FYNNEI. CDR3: CVSNVGMGEQYF. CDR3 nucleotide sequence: TGTGTCAGCAATGTGGGAATGGGCGAGCAGTACTTC.

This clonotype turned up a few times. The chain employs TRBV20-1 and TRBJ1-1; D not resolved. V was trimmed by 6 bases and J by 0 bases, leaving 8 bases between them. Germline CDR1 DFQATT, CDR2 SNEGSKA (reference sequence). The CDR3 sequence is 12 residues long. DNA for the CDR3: TGCAGTGCCCCGCGGGTGAACACTGAAGCTTTCTTT. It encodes CSAPRVNTEAFF.

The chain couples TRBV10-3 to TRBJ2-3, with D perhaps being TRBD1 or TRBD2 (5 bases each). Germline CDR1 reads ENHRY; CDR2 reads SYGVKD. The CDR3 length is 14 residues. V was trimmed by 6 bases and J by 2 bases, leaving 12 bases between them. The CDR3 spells CAISPRDPTDTQYF. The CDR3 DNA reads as TGTGCCATCAGCCCACGGGACCCCACAGATACGCAGTATTTT.

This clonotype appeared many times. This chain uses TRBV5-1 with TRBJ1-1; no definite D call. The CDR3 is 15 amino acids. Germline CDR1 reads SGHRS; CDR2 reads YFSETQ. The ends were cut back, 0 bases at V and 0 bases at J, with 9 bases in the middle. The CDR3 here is CASSLEGRLNTEAFF. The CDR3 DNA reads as TGCGCCAGCAGCTTGGAAGGCAGGCTGAACACTGAAGCTTTCTTT.

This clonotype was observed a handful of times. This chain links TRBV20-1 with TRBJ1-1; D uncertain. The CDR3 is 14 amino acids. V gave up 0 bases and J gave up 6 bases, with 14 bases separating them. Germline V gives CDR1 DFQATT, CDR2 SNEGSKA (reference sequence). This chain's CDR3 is CSARDGGKVAEAFF. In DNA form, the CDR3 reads TGCAGTGCTAGAGATGGAGGGAAGGTCGCTGAAGCTTTCTTT.

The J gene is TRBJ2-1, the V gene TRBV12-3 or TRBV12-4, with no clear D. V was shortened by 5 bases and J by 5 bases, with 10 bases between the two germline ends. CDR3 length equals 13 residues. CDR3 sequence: CASSVTGNNEQFF. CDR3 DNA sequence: TGTGCCAGCAGTGTTACTGGAAACAATGAGCAGTTCTTC.

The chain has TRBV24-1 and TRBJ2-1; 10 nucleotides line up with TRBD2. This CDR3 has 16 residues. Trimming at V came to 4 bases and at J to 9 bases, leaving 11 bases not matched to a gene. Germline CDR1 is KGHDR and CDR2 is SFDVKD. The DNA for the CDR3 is TGTGCCACCAGTGACTCCGGGCTAGCGGGAGATAGTGAGCAGTTCTTC. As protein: CATSDSGLAGDSEQFF.

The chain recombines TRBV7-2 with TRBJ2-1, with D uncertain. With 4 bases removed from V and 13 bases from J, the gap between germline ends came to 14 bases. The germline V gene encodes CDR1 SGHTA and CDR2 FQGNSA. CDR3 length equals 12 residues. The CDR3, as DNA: TGTGCCAGCAGCTCGACCCCTCTCCGACAGTTCTTC. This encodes CASSSTPLRQFF. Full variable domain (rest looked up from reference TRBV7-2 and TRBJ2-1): GAGVSQSPSNKVTEKGKDVELRCDPISGHTALYWYRQSLGQGLEFLIYFQGNSAPDKSGLPSDRFSAERTGGSVSTLTIQRTQQEDSAVYLCASSSTPLRQFFGPGTRLTVL.

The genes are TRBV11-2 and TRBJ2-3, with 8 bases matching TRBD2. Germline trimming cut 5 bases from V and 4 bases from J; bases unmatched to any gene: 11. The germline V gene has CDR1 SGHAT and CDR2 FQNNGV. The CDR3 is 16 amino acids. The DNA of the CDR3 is TGTGCCAGCAGCCCATGGACTAGCCGCGAATCAGATACGCAGTATTTT. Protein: CASSPWTSRESDTQYF. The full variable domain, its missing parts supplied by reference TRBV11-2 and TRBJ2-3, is EAGVAQSPRYKIIEKRQSVAFWCNPISGHATLYWYQQILGQGPKLLIQFQNNGVVDDSQLPKDRFSAERLKGVDSTLKIQPAKLEDSAVYLCASSPWTSRESDTQYFGPGTRLTVL.

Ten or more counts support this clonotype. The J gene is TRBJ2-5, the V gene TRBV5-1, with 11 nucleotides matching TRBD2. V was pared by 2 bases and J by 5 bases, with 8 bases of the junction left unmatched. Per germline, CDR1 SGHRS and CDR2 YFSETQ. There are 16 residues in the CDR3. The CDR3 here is CASSFSGRALVETQYF. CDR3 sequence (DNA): TGCGCCAGCAGCTTTAGCGGGAGGGCCCTCGTGGAGACCCAGTACTTC.

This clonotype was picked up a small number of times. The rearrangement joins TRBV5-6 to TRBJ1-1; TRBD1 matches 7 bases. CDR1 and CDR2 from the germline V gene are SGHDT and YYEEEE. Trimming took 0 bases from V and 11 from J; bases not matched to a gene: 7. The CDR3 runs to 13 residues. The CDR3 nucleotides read TGTGCCAGCAGCTTGGTCGACAGGGATGGCGCTTTCTTT. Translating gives CASSLVDRDGAFF.

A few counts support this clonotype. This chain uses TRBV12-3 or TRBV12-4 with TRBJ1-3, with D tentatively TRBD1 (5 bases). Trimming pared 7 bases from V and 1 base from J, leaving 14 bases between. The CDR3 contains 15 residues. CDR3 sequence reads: CASTLFQGSGNTIYF. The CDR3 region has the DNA TGTGCCAGCACCCTCTTCCAGGGTTCTGGAAACACCATATATTTT.

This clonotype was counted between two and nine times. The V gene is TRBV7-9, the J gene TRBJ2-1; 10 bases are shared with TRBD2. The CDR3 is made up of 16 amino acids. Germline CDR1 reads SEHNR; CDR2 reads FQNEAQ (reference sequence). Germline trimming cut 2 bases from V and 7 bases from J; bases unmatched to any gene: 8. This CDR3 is CASSLYRLAGVNEQFF. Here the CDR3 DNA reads TGTGCCAGCAGCTTATACCGACTAGCGGGCGTTAATGAGCAGTTCTTC.

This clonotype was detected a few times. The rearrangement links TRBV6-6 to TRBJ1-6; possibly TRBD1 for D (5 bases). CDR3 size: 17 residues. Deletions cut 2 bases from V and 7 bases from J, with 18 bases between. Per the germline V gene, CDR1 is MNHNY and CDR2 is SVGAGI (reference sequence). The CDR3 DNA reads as TGTGCCAGCAGTTACCCCTCACTCGACAGCCTGAATTCACCCCTCCACTTT. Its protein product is CASSYPSLDSLNSPLHF.

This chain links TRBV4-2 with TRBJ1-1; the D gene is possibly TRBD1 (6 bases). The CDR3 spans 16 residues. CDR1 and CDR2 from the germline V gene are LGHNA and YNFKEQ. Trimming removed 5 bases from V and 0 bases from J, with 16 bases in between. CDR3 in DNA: TGTGCCAGCAGCAACGCCAGGGGAACCATGAACACTGAAGCTTTCTTT. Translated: CASSNARGTMNTEAFF.

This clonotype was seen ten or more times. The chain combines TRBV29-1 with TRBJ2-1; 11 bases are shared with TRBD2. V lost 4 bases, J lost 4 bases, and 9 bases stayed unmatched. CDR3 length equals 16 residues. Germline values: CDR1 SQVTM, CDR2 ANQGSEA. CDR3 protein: CSVVGTSGKSYNEQFF. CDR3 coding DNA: TGCAGCGTTGTGGGGACTAGCGGAAAATCATACAATGAGCAGTTCTTC.